The 11 T cell receptor beta chains listed next were all sequenced from one sample in a study of blood T cell repertoires in COVID-19 (dated by TCRdb to the early 2020s). The method was the immunoSEQ multiplex PCR assay. Entries here come from immuneACCESS through TCRdb and include only in-frame sequences with V and J called. Some clones fail to appear in such tables; in the studies checked, an unresolved V gene covers under half of the shortfall, and the cause of the remainder is unknown. Present in this sample are about 120,000 clones, about 85% of which were seen just once. Over 20% of the sample lies in the top ten. Material for sequencing was peripheral blood. The receptors were sampled from a woman older than 75 with acute or convalescent COVID-19.

V is TRBV7-9 and J is TRBJ2-1; 9 bases agree with TRBD2. The trim removed 5 bases at V and 6 bases at J, leaving 8 bases unmatched. The germline V gene has CDR1 SEHNR and CDR2 FQNEAQ (reference sequence). This CDR3 has 15 amino acids. CDR3 DNA: TGTGCCAGCAGCCATAGCGGGGGACTCCTCAATGAGCAGTTCTTC. As protein: CASSHSGGLLNEQFF.

The gene calls are TRBV4-2 and TRBJ1-2; D is undetermined. CDR3 length equals 16 residues. The germline V gene encodes CDR1 LGHNA and CDR2 YNFKEQ. Trimming removed 2 bases at V and 8 bases at J, with 21 bases between. Here the CDR3 reads CASSQIPASQEEGYTF. CDR3 in DNA: TGTGCCAGCAGCCAAATTCCGGCGTCCCAAGAGGAGGGCTACACCTTC.

The gene calls are TRBV5-1 and TRBJ2-5; D is unclear. V was cut by 1 base and J by 3 bases, with 10 bases left in between. The length of the CDR3 is 14 residues. Germline V gene lookup returns CDR1 SGHRS and CDR2 YFSETQ. The CDR3 nucleotides read TGCGCCAGCAGCTTGACAGTGAGAAAAGAGACCCAGTACTTC. Its protein is CASSLTVRKETQYF.

The rearrangement joins TRBV3-1 (or the pseudogene TRBV3-2) to TRBJ1-1; a weak D match, TRBD1 (5 bases). The CDR3 totals 13 residues. V was cut by 3 bases and J by 4 bases, with 9 bases left in between. CDR1 is LGHDT, CDR2 YNNKEL, per germline (reference sequence). This CDR3 reads CASSQGRGTEAFF. Written as DNA, the CDR3 is TGTGCCAGCAGCCAGGGTAGGGGCACTGAAGCTTTCTTT.

This chain uses TRBV3-1 (or the pseudogene TRBV3-2) with TRBJ2-3, with no clear D. The CDR3 consists of 14 residues. Germline CDR1 and CDR2: LGHDT and YNNKEL (reference sequence). V lost 0 bases and J lost 4, with 8 bases in between. DNA for the CDR3: TGTGCCAGCAGCCAAGACCCAGGTCCAGATACGCAGTATTTT. The encoded protein is CASSQDPGPDTQYF.

This chain joins TRBV3-1 (or the pseudogene TRBV3-2) and TRBJ1-6, with unresolved D. There are 13 residues in the CDR3. Trimming left V 4 bases short and J 7 bases short, with 8 bases between. In germline, CDR1 is LGHDT, CDR2 YNNKEL (reference sequence). As DNA, the CDR3 is TGTGCCAGCAGCCTCCTACAGAATTCACCCCTCCACTTT. It yields the protein CASSLLQNSPLHF.

The rearrangement uses TRBV5-1 and TRBJ2-6; TRBD1 agrees at 10 bases. Germline V gene data show CDR1 as SGHRS and CDR2 as YFSETQ. With 2 bases clipped from V and 1 base from J, the junction kept 3 bases outside the gene matches. The CDR3 sequence is 17 residues long. As DNA, the CDR3 is TGCGCCAGCAGCTTACCGGGACAGGGGTCTGGGGCCAACGTCCTGACTTTC. This codes for CASSLPGQGSGANVLTF. Together with reference TRBV5-1 and TRBJ2-6, the CDR3 gives the full variable domain: KAGVTQTPRYLIKTRGQQVTLSCSPISGHRSVSWYQQTPGQGLQFLFEYFSETQRNKGNFPGRFSGRQFSNSRSEMNVSTLELGDSALYLCASSLPGQGSGANVLTFGAGSRLTVL.

The rearrangement uses TRBV6-5 and TRBJ1-2; no firm D call. Per the germline V gene, CDR1 is MNHEY and CDR2 is SVGAGI. V gave up 7 bases and J gave up 0 bases, with 9 bases separating them. There are 13 residues in the CDR3. The CDR3 nucleotides are TGTGCCAGCACCCGGGTTCCTAACTATGGCTACACCTTC. Translation gives CASTRVPNYGYTF.

The chain joins TRBV6-5 to TRBJ2-7; TRBD1 aligns across 8 bases. Germline assignment: CDR1 MNHEY and CDR2 SVGAGI. The CDR3 sequence is 13 residues long. V shed 8 bases and J 3 bases; nucleotides not matched to a gene: 6. CDR3 amino acids: CASRTGRSYEQYF. The DNA of the CDR3 is TGTGCCAGCCGGACAGGGAGAAGCTACGAGCAGTACTTC.

The chain is built from TRBV5-5 and TRBJ2-3; D is possibly TRBD2 (6 bases). From germline, CDR1 is SGHKS and CDR2 YYEKEE (reference sequence). The ends were cut back, 0 bases at V and 0 bases at J, with 11 bases in the middle. The CDR3 sequence is 16 residues long. CDR3 amino acids: CASSLVRGSSTDTQYF. In nucleotides, the CDR3 is TGTGCCAGCAGCTTGGTACGGGGGTCTAGCACAGATACGCAGTATTTT.

J is TRBJ1-1 and V is TRBV12-3 or TRBV12-4; D gene ambiguous. The CDR3 runs to 13 residues. V lost 5 bases and J 0 bases, leaving 7 bases between the germline ends. CDR3 in DNA: TGTGCCAGCAGTCTCGACATGAACACTGAAGCTTTCTTT. Its protein product is CASSLDMNTEAFF.